This is a list of T cell receptor beta chains from one sample in a study of cytomegalovirus exposure and HLA in healthy donors. Method: immunoSEQ multiplex PCR; TCRdb's copy keeps in-frame clones and lacks some. The specimen's table records roughly 79,000 clones. The sequenced material came from PBMCs. All receptors come from a man aged 30 to 45 in good health and CMV-seronegative. Both conserved end residues are trimmed from each CDR3. The order of the fields is V gene, CDR3 protein.

TRBV28 | ASSTGTEPNIQY
TRBV10-3 | AITRTGVGTDTQY
TRBV5-6 | ASTVDPRVEQF
TRBV5-1 | ASSFRDKGYEQY
TRBV19 | ASSPSDRDDEQY
TRBV5-1 | ASSLSLNTEAF
TRBV4-1 | ASSPPARLAGVDTQY
TRBV7-2 | ASSLVIGVNTEAF
TRBV11-3 | ASSRGQGVGAF
TRBV27 | ASSFLSSNQPQH
TRBV28 | ASRVSSNQPQH
TRBV11-3 | ASSLEITGETDTQY
TRBV27 | ASRASTSYEQY
TRBV28 | ASSLRGGAHNEQF
TRBV10-3 | AISESQGFYQETQY
TRBV6-5 | ASTRMAGLYEQY
TRBV6-4 | ASSDHSTGGGADTQY
TRBV19 | ASSIGLAANNEQF
TRBV18 | ASSPPGGLYEQY
TRBV18 | ASSLTGLNTEAF
TRBV5-1 | ASSLFGTPNTGELF
TRBV5-1 | ASSLASGSDTQY
TRBV7-2 | ASLRRRDSYNEQF
TRBV4-2 | ASSQAATSSYEQY
TRBV5-1 | ASSLRQGIRNNSPLH
TRBV4-3 | ASSQDTAGRGYT
TRBV5-1 | ASSSTGVGGYT
TRBV9 | ASSVEGRPQLSHEQY
TRBV5-4 | ASSLDGLVKETQY
TRBV9 | ASSVVPGNTEAF
TRBV7-9 | ASSLRAGQETQY
TRBV7-2 | ASSPPGGRDYNEQF
TRBV2 | APRGSGTEAF
TRBV6-5 | ATGRAGQIYGYT
TRBV7-3 | ASSLLGGDETQY
TRBV7-9 | ASSTLLQTYEQY
TRBV9 | ASSVEVGGGDEKLF
TRBV5-1 | ASSSTGAGNTIY
TRBV4-1 | ASSQGPVNSPLH
TRBV4-2 | ASSQEVSGQGSEQY
TRBV6-1 | ASSGTIFPNSNQPQH
TRBV28 | ASSKTNDNEQF
TRBV5-1 | ASSFGGSWNTGELF
TRBV4-1 | ASSQGGGRSNEQF
TRBV15 | ATSNSNRAGPQH
TRBV13 | ASSSDRIEAF
TRBV28 | ASTLPRAKNIQY
TRBV5-6 | ASSFRDSHYEQY
TRBV25-1 | ASSGKAGPSPLH
TRBV4-1 | ASARAGQTNQPQH
TRBV6-5 | ASTPLAGGEQY
TRBV19 | ASSILRGAGETQY
TRBV4-1 | ASSQGWGRLLGVNEKLF
TRBV5-1 | ASRPGQGAGNTIY
TRBV2 | ASSTQGRGTEAF